This TCR beta chain was identified in a study of blood T cell repertoires in COVID-19. The overall study: Whether acute or convalescent, the COVID-19 samples came from the United States, Italy and Spain. The analysed material was cDNA or gDNA that came from T cells, B-cell-depleted T cells, or PBMCs.

Participants spanned ages about 18 to 100 years and resided in 24 US areas. This CDR3 is built from 15 residues. Germline loops: CDR1 KGHSH, CDR2 LQKENI. Trimming cost V 5 bases and J 6 bases; bases outside gene matches: 8. Under the authors' procedure: Reference gene primer amplification gave estimated nucleated cell counts. Assay: immunoSEQ multiplex PCR; the TCRdb copy retains only in-frame clones and omits some. V and J calls and clone size are copied from that table; D and trimming were computed from the DNA. The top ten hold just over 3% of the sample, which has tens of thousands of clones, 86% seen once. This clone was seen only once.

The sample was PBMCs or T cells enriched from blood (not recorded which). The TCR was taken from a woman between 50 and 59 years old who had recovered from COVID-19. The chain carries TRBV18 and TRBJ2-1, with 9 bases aligning to TRBD1. This CDR3 reads CASSSGQGLGNEQFF. The CDR3 coding sequence is TGTGCCAGCTCATCAGGACAGGGGCTTGGCAATGAGCAGTTCTTC.